This TCR beta chain was identified in a study of human T cells and chemical hapten exposure. Study information: Per-sample TCR yield variability stemmed mainly from small pooled library volume differences. Study results and limitations: TCRs above 1 in 1000 frequency did not change with DPC sensitization.

This CDR3 region has 16 residues. Per germline, CDR1 MNHEY and CDR2 SMNVEV (reference sequence). V lost 1 base and J lost 4, with 17 bases in between. In TCRdb, the 5' RACE reads were re-called with MiXCR into one record per CDR3 protein. The table records around 82,000 distinct CDR3 sequences, about 7.7% of them present only once. Sequencing started from total RNA isolated from unfractionated whole blood. Turning to this clonotype: Its antigen remains unidentified.

The chain links TRBV27 to TRBJ2-7; D is possibly TRBD2 (6 bases). This clonotype originated in a male donor in good health. CDR3 sequence reads: CASSLYGRGFVYEQYF. The CDR3 bases are TGTGCCAGCAGTTTATACGGACGGGGGTTTGTTTACGAGCAGTACTTC.